This T cell receptor beta chain is drawn from a study of blood T cell repertoires in COVID-19. Overall study context: PBMCs, B-cell-depleted T cells, or T cells were the source of the cDNA or gDNA that made up the material.

As regards this clone: The sample holds other DNA sequences that translate to the same CDR3.

TCRdb's table, derived via immunoSEQ multiplex PCR, lists solely in-frame clones and lacks some. The repertoire holds fewer than 350,000 clones, with roughly 90% as singletons. In germline, CDR1 is MNHEY, CDR2 SMNVEV (reference sequence). The CDR3 contains 12 residues. V was pared by 8 bases and J by 0 bases, with 2 bases between. Material: peripheral blood. This TCR derives from a man between 18 and 29 years old with active or convalescent COVID-19. V gene TRBV27 combines with J gene TRBJ2-6, with no clear D. CDR3 region: CASRSGANVLTF. For the CDR3, the DNA is TGTGCCAGCCGCTCTGGGGCCAACGTCCTGACTTTC.